What follows are 20 T cell receptor beta chains derived from one specimen sequenced in a study of vaccination effects on CD4 cells after COVID-19. Clones were sequenced by immunoSEQ multiplex PCR, and TCRdb holds only the in-frame ones, with some missing. The sample includes 65,000 or so clones, roughly 76% of them seen just once. These receptors' antigens are unknown. The ViraFEST assay expanded antigen-specific CD4+ T cells with viral peptide pools before sequencing. Scientists isolated CD4+ T cells after a roughly 10-day culture period ended. Nucleocapsid antibody tests were negative, and the vaccine recipients had no prior SARS-CoV-2 infection. The material was CD4+ T cells from PBMCs cultured with HCoV-NL63 spike peptides, obtained before COVID-19 vaccination. These receptors all stem from a human donor who received a COVID-19 vaccine.

Here the CDR3 reads CATSDPGQGFNEQFF. CDR3 nucleotide sequence: TGTGCCACCAGTGACCCGGGACAGGGCTTCAATGAGCAGTTCTTC. The chain links TRBV24-1 to TRBJ2-1; 9 bases match TRBD1. CDR3 length: 15 residues. Germline assignment: CDR1 KGHDR and CDR2 SFDVKD. V gave up 4 bases and J gave up 6 bases; unmatched junction bases: 6.

This clone has a handful of counts. V usage is TRBV29-1 and J usage is TRBJ1-1, with D possibly TRBD1 on 6 matching bases. The CDR3 length is 13 residues. CDR1 is SQVTM, CDR2 ANQGSEA, per germline. The V gene lost 3 bases and the J gene lost 1 base, with 9 bases spanning the gap. The CDR3 is CSVETGANTEAFF. The CDR3 DNA is TGCAGCGTTGAGACGGGGGCGAACACTGAAGCTTTCTTT.

This clone turned up a few times. The CDR3 nucleotides read TGCGCCAGCAGCTTATGGGGGGCGGAAGCTAACTATGGCTACACCTTC. Protein sequence: CASSLWGAEANYGYTF. The chain combines TRBV5-1 with TRBJ1-2, with a possible D match to TRBD1 (6 bases). The CDR3 is 16 residues long. Trimming removed 2 bases at V and 0 bases at J, with 14 bases between. Germline V gene data show CDR1 as SGHRS and CDR2 as YFSETQ.

The chain has TRBV5-1 and TRBJ2-5, with TRBD2 matching over 9 bases. With 0 bases clipped from V and 2 bases from J, the junction kept 5 bases outside the gene matches. The germline CDR1 and CDR2 sequences are SGHRS and YFSETQ. The CDR3 runs 16 residues. The CDR3 is CASSLVPSGVQETQYF. The DNA of the CDR3 is TGCGCCAGCAGCTTGGTTCCTAGCGGGGTACAAGAGACCCAGTACTTC.

The chain uses TRBV19 and TRBJ2-6, with a possible D match to TRBD2 (7 bases). Germline V gene sequence: CDR1 LNHDA, CDR2 SQIVND (reference sequence). V was pared by 11 bases and J by 0 bases, with 14 bases between. CDR3 length equals 15 residues. DNA for the CDR3: TGTGCCTCACGTCGGGGGGCCTCTGGGGCCAACGTCCTGACTTTC. Amino acid sequence: CASRRGASGANVLTF.

This clone appeared a few times. V and J are TRBV2 and TRBJ2-1, with D maybe TRBD2 (5 bases). CDR3 size: 15 residues. V was pared by 7 bases and J by 8 bases, with 21 bases between. The germline V gene has CDR1 SNHLY and CDR2 FYNNEI. This CDR3 reads CASTKGGEGIDEQFF. The CDR3 DNA is TGTGCCAGCACCAAAGGAGGTGAAGGGATCGATGAGCAGTTCTTC.

The V gene is TRBV6-6, the J gene TRBJ2-7; tentative D call: TRBD2 (7 bases). From germline, CDR1 is MNHNY and CDR2 SVGAGI (reference sequence). CDR3 length: 14 residues. The V end was cut by 7 bases, the J end by 0 bases, with 13 bases between. In DNA form, the CDR3 reads TGTGCCAGCATGAAGGGGGGGGCCTCCTACGAGCAGTACGTC. Translated, it gives CASMKGGASYEQYV.

V is TRBV2 and J is TRBJ1-2, with D possibly matching TRBD1 (6 bases). This CDR3 has 13 amino acids. Trimming left V 4 bases short and J 6 bases short, with 12 bases between. CDR1 is SNHLY, CDR2 FYNNEI, per germline. The CDR3 DNA sequence: TGTGCCAGCAGTGTTACAGGGCAGGATGGCTACACCTTC. Residues: CASSVTGQDGYTF.

V usage is TRBV24-1 and J usage is TRBJ2-3; 8 nucleotides agree with TRBD2. Germline V gene sequence: CDR1 KGHDR, CDR2 SFDVKD. Trimming took 2 bases from V and 6 from J; bases not matched to a gene: 6. CDR3 length: 15 residues. The CDR3 loop is CATSDSGGAGDTQYF. CDR3 DNA sequence: TGTGCCACCAGTGATTCCGGGGGGGCAGGGGATACGCAGTATTTT.

This clone showed up just once. This chain joins TRBV2 and TRBJ1-4, with D unresolved. The germline V gene encodes CDR1 SNHLY and CDR2 FYNNEI. This CDR3 contains 12 residues. Trimming removed 2 bases from V and 6 bases from J, with 4 bases in between. The CDR3 loop is CASSEQDEKLFF. The CDR3 nucleotides read TGTGCCAGCAGTGAACAGGATGAAAAACTGTTTTTT.

The chain combines TRBV19 with TRBJ2-5; 9 nucleotides agree with TRBD1. Germline V gives CDR1 LNHDA, CDR2 SQIVND (reference sequence). The CDR3 runs 13 residues. V lost 6 bases to trimming and J lost 5 bases; unmatched junction nucleotides: 4. The CDR3 DNA reads TGTGCCAGTAGGGGACAGGGCGGGGAGACCCAGTACTTC. This sequence encodes CASRGQGGETQYF.

The J gene is TRBJ2-6, the V gene TRBV30, with D unclear. There are 15 residues in the CDR3. V lost 1 base and J 0 bases, leaving 7 bases between the germline ends. CDR1 and CDR2 from the germline V gene are GTSNPN and SVGIG (reference sequence). CDR3 loop: CAWSGTSSGANVLTF. CDR3 nucleotide sequence: TGTGCCTGGAGTGGGACCTCCTCTGGGGCCAACGTCCTGACTTTC.

V gene TRBV5-1 combines with J gene TRBJ2-4; D may be TRBD1 (5 bases). The CDR3 length is 16 residues. V lost 4 bases and J 2 bases, leaving 16 bases between the germline ends. From germline, CDR1 is SGHRS and CDR2 YFSETQ. CDR3 residues: CASSLGLGATKNIQYF. The CDR3 DNA is TGCGCCAGCAGCCTGGGCTTAGGGGCGACCAAAAACATTCAGTACTTC.

CDR3: CASSRQGSSSYNSPLHF. In nucleotides, the CDR3 is TGTGCCAGCAGCCGACAGGGGTCGAGCTCCTATAATTCACCCCTCCACTTT. This sequence joins TRBV3-1 (or the pseudogene TRBV3-2) and TRBJ1-6; TRBD1 aligns across 8 bases. With V trimmed by 4 bases and J by 0 bases, 5 bases remained unmatched. Germline assignment: CDR1 LGHDT and CDR2 YNNKEL (reference sequence). The CDR3 has 17 residues.

This chain uses TRBV18 with TRBJ2-3; the D is unclear. Germline values: CDR1 KGHSH, CDR2 LQKENI. The CDR3 is 13 amino acids. V gave up 6 bases and J gave up 4 bases, with 11 bases separating them. CDR3 protein: CASSEGQADTQYF. In DNA form, the CDR3 reads TGTGCCAGCTCCGAAGGTCAAGCAGATACGCAGTATTTT.

The chain couples TRBV5-1 to TRBJ1-1; D not certain. CDR3 size: 14 residues. Per the germline V gene, CDR1 is SGHRS and CDR2 is YFSETQ. Deletions cut 6 bases from V and 5 bases from J, with 17 bases between. The CDR3 DNA reads as TGCGCCAGCAAGGAAGCGACCGGTGGGACTGAAGCTTTCTTT. It is translated as CASKEATGGTEAFF.

The chain links TRBV28 to TRBJ1-2, with 9 bases that match TRBD1. V lost 6 bases and J lost 3; bases outside the gene matches: 8. CDR3 length: 15 amino acids. The V gene's germline CDR1 is MDHEN and CDR2 SYDVKM. CDR3 bases: TGTGCCAGCAGACGGACAGGGGCCATGGACTATGGCTACACCTTC. This gives the protein CASRRTGAMDYGYTF.

The chain uses TRBV6-1 and TRBJ1-2; D gene unclear. V was cut by 4 bases and J by 4 bases, with 7 bases left in between. This CDR3 comprises 12 residues. Germline CDR1 MNHNS, CDR2 SASEGT. This CDR3 reads CASSGAFYGYTF. CDR3 DNA: TGTGCCAGCAGTGGAGCGTTCTATGGCTACACCTTC.

V usage is TRBV6-5 and J usage is TRBJ2-5, with D possibly matching TRBD1 (5 bases). CDR1 and CDR2 (germline): MNHEY, SVGAGI. Trimming removed 6 bases from V and 2 bases from J, with 13 bases in between. CDR3 length equals 14 residues. The CDR3: CASRFDRQQETQYF. CDR3 in DNA: TGTGCCAGCAGGTTTGACCGACAGCAAGAGACCCAGTACTTC.

As to this clone: Its ends do not fully match the called genes, so a read error is possible. The CDR3 loop is CASSLYNSEAFF. The DNA of the CDR3 is TGTGCCAGCAGTTTATATAACAGTGAAGCTTTCTTT. The chain combines TRBV28 with TRBJ1-1; D unclear. The germline CDR1 and CDR2 sequences are MDHEN and SYDVKM. The CDR3 has 12 amino acids.